This T cell receptor beta chain was obtained from a study of identical twins. Study conclusions and caveats: Zero-insertion analyses could be partly confounded by invariant MAIT and iNKT cells. It was out-of-frame TCR alpha sharing in monozygotic twins that models underestimated.

This clonotype was detected only a few times. Its antigen is unknown. No donor was unhealthy or non-Caucasian. TCRdb called the 5' RACE reads again in MiXCR, with one record for every CDR3 protein. The table shows under 350,000 distinct CDR3 sequences, with nearly 9.5% occurring only once. Looked up from germline, CDR1 is MDHEN and CDR2 is SYDVKM. The CDR3 contains 14 residues. Trimming shortened V by 3 bases and J by 6 bases, and 14 bases separated the two germline ends. These same records also appear under a second study, on yellow fever vaccine responses in identical twins.

The TCR sequence derives from a woman under 30 in good health. V usage is TRBV28 and J usage is TRBJ1-2, with a weak D call TRBD1 (6 bases). Source material: CD8+ T cells sorted from blood. Written as DNA, the CDR3 is TGTGCCAGCAGTTTCCCTGACAGGAATCATGGCTACACCTTC. Protein sequence: CASSFPDRNHGYTF.